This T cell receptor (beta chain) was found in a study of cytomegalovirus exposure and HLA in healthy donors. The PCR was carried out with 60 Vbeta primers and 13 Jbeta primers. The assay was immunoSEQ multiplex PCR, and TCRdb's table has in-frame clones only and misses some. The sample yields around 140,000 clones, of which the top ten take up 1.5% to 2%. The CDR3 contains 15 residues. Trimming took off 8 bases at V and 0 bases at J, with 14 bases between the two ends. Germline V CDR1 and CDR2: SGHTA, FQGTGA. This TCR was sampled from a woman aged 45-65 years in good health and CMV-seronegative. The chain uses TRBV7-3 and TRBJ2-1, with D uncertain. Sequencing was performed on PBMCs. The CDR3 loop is CASSVEADSYNEQFF. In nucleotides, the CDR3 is TGTGCCAGCTCAGTCGAGGCCGACTCCTACAATGAGCAGTTCTTC.